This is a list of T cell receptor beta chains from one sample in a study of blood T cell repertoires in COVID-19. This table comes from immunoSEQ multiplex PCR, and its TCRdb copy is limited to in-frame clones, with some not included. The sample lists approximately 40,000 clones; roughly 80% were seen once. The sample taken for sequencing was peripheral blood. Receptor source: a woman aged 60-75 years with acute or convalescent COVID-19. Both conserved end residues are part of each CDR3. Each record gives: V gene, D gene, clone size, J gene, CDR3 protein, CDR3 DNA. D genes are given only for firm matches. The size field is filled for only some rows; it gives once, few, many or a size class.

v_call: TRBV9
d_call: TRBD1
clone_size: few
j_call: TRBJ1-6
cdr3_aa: CASSGGDRGPSPLHF
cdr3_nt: TGTGCCAGCAGCGGAGGGGACAGGGGGCCTTCACCCCTCCACTTT

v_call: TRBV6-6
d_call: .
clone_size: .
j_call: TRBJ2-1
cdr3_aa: CASSYLGGSNEQFF
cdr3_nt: TGTGCCAGCAGTTATTTGGGAGGTAGCAATGAGCAGTTCTTC

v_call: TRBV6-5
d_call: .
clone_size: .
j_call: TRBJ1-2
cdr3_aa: CASSLKQNFYGYTF
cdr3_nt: TGTGCCAGCAGTTTAAAACAGAATTTCTATGGCTACACCTTC

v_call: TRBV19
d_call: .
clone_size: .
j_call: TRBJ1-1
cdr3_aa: CASRYRAMNTEAFF
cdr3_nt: TGTGCCAGTAGATACCGAGCCATGAACACTGAAGCTTTCTTT

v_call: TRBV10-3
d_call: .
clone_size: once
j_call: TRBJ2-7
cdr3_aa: CAITQGTNSGSYEQYF
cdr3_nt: TGTGCCATTACACAGGGTACTAACTCGGGCTCCTACGAGCAGTACTTC

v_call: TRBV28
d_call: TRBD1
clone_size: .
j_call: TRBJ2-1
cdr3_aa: CASSLKGTGLTYNEQFF
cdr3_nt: TGTGCCAGCAGTTTAAAAGGGACAGGGTTAACCTACAATGAGCAGTTCTTC

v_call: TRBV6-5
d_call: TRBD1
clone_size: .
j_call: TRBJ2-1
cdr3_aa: CATQDRGAYNEQFF
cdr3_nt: TGTGCCACCCAGGACAGGGGGGCTTACAATGAGCAGTTCTTC

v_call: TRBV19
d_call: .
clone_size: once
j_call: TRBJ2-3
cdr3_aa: CASSITGTDTQYF
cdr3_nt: TGTGCCAGTAGTATCACTGGCACAGATACGCAGTATTTT

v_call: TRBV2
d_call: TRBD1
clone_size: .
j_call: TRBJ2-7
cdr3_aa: CASSDPTGGWDEQYF
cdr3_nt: TGTGCCAGCAGTGACCCAACAGGGGGCTGGGACGAGCAGTACTTC

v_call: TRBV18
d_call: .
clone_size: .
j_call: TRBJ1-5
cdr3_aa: CASSNRAGSNQPQHF
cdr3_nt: TGTGCCAGCTCAAACAGGGCAGGGAGCAATCAGCCCCAGCATTTT

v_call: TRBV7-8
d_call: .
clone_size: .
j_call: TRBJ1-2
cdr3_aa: CASSLIPGMSGYTF
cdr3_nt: TGTGCCAGCAGCTTAATCCCCGGGATGTCTGGCTACACCTTC

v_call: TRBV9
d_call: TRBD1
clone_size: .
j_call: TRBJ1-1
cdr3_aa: CASGRQGRAFF
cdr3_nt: TGTGCCAGCGGCCGACAGGGTAGAGCTTTCTTT

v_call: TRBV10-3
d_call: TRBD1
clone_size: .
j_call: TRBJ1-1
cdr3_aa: CAIRQGAGGEAFF
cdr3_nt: TGTGCCATCAGACAGGGGGCGGGAGGTGAAGCTTTCTTT

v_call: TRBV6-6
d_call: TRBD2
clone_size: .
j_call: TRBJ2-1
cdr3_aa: CASSRTSGGNNEQFF
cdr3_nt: TGTGCCAGCAGCAGGACTAGCGGGGGGAACAATGAGCAGTTCTTC

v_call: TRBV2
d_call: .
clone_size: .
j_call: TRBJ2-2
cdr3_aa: CASRFAGELFF
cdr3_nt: TGTGCCAGCAGGTTCGCCGGGGAGCTGTTTTTT

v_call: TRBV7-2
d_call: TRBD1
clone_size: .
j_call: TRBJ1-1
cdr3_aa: CASSSLQGARNTEAFF
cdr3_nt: TGTGCCAGCAGCTCATTGCAGGGGGCAAGGAACACTGAAGCTTTCTTT

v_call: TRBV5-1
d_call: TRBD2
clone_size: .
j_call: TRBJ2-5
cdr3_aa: CASSGGGFQETQYF
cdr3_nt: TGCGCCAGCAGCGGCGGGGGGTTCCAAGAGACCCAGTACTTC

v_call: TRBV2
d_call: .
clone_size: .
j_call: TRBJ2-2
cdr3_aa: CASRQQKSNTGELFF
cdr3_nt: TGTGCCAGCAGACAACAGAAGTCGAACACCGGGGAGCTGTTTTTT

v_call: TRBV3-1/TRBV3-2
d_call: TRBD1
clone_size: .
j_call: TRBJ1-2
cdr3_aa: CASSQGTGYGYTF
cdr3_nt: TGTGCCAGCAGCCAAGGGACAGGCTATGGCTACACCTTC

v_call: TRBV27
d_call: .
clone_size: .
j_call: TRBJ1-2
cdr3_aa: CASSKTGGNRNGYTF
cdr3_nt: TGTGCCAGCAGCAAAACAGGAGGGAACCGCAATGGCTACACCTTC

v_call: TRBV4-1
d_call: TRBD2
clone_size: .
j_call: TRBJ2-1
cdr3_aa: CASSRGLVSEYEQFF
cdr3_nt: TGCGCCAGCAGCCGCGGACTAGTTAGCGAATATGAGCAGTTCTTC

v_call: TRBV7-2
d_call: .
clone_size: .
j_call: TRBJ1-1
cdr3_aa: CASGSGNWRMNTEAFF
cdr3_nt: TGTGCCAGCGGATCAGGGAATTGGCGAATGAACACTGAAGCTTTCTTT

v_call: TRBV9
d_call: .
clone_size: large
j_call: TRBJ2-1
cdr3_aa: CASSPLGDTHNEQFF
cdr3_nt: TGTGCCAGCAGCCCCCTGGGGGACACTCACAATGAGCAGTTCTTC

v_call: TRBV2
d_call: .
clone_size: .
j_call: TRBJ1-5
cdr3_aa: CASSEGGRLSNQPQHF
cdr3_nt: TGTGCCAGCAGTGAAGGGGGCAGGCTTAGCAATCAGCCCCAGCATTTT

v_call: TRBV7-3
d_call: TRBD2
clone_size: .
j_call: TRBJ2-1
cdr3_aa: CASSSDGLAGGLDNEQFF
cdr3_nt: TGTGCCAGCAGCTCAGATGGACTAGCGGGAGGACTTGACAATGAGCAGTTCTTC

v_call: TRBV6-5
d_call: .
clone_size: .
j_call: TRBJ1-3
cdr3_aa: CASSYSWRGTGNTIYF
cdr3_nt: TGTGCCAGCAGTTACTCGTGGAGGGGTACTGGAAACACCATATATTTT

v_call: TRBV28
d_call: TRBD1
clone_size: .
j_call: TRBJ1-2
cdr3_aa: CASSPGTGANYGYTF
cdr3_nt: TGTGCCAGCAGCCCCGGGACAGGGGCTAACTATGGCTACACCTTC

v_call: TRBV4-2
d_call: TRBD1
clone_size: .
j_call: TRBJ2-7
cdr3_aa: CASSTDRDYEQYF
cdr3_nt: TGTGCCAGCAGCACAGACAGGGATTACGAGCAGTACTTC

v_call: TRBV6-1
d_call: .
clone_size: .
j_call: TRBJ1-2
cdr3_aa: CASRNDRTYYGYTF
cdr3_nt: TGTGCCAGCAGAAACGACAGGACCTACTATGGCTACACCTTC

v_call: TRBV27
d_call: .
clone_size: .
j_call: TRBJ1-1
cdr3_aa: CASSKDSWLENTEAFF
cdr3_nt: TGTGCCAGCAGTAAAGACAGTTGGCTCGAGAACACTGAAGCTTTCTTT

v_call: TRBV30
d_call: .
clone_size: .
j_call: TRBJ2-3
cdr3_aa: CAWRRLLGTDTQYF
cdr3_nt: TGTGCCTGGAGGCGCTTGCTGGGCACAGATACGCAGTATTTT

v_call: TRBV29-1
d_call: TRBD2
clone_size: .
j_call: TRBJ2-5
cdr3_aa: CSVAGARETQYF
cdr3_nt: TGCAGCGTAGCGGGAGCTCGGGAGACCCAGTACTTC

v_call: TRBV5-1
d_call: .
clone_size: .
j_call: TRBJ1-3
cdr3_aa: CASSLGATSGNTIYF
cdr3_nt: TGCGCCAGCAGCTTGGGGGCGACGTCTGGAAACACCATATATTTT

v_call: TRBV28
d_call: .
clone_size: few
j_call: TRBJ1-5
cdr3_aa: CASSSVDQPQHF
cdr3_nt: TGTGCCAGCAGTTCCGTCGATCAGCCCCAGCATTTT

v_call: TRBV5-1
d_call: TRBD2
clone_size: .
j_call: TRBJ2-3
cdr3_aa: CASSQTAGLATDTQYF
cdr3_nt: TGCGCCAGCAGCCAAACAGCGGGACTAGCCACAGATACGCAGTATTTT

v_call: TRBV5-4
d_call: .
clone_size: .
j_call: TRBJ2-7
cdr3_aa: CASSLGRVSSYEQYF
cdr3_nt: TGTGCCAGCAGCTTGGGGAGGGTCAGCTCCTACGAGCAGTACTTC

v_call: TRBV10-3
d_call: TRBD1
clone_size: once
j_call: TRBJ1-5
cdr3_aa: CAISGGTGYQPQHF
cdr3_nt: TGTGCCATCAGTGGCGGGACAGGGTATCAGCCCCAGCATTTT

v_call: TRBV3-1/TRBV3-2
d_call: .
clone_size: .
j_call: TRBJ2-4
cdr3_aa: CASSQRGSRNIQYF
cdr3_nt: TGTGCCAGCAGCCAAAGGGGGTCGCGGAACATTCAGTACTTC

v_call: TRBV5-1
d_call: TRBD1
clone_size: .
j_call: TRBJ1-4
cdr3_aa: CASSVTGGDEKLFF
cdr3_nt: TGCGCCAGCAGCGTTACAGGGGGCGATGAAAAACTGTTTTTT

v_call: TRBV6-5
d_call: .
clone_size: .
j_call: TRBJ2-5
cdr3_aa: CASKLGTIEETQYF
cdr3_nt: TGTGCCAGCAAACTCGGGACAATAGAAGAGACCCAGTACTTC

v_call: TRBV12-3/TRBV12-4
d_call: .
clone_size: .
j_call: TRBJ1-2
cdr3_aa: CASSPRDYGYTF
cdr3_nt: TGTGCCAGCAGTCCGCGCGACTATGGCTACACCTTC

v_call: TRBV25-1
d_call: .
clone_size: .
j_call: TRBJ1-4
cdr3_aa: CASSEYFGDTNEKLFF
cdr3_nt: TGTGCCAGCAGTGAATATTTCGGGGATACTAATGAAAAACTGTTTTTT

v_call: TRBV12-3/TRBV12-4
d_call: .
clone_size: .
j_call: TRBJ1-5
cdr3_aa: CASKQGHNQPQHF
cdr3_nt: TGTGCCAGCAAGCAGGGGCACAATCAGCCCCAGCATTTT